This T cell receptor (beta chain) derives from a study of early T cells in non-severe SARS-CoV-2 infection. TCRdb re-called the 5' RACE reads with MiXCR, one entry per CDR3 protein. This table holds about 23,000 distinct CDR3 sequences, 4.5% to 5.5% found once. Per germline, CDR1 SGHVS and CDR2 FNYEAQ. CDR3 length: 13 residues. The germline V and J ends were trimmed by 10 bases and 0 bases, with 12 bases remaining between them. This clonotype was seen more than once but under ten times. Material: whole blood. The rearrangement links TRBV7-6 to TRBJ1-1, with a tentative D call TRBD1 (6 bases). The clonotype comes from an adult who was a healthcare worker with PCR-confirmed SARS-CoV-2 infection or an uninfected control (not recorded which). CDR3 coding DNA: TGTGCCACCTCCCAGGGGATGAACACTGAAGCTTTCTTT. Protein product: CATSQGMNTEAFF.